The entry below describes one T cell receptor beta chain. Its antigen is unknown. This sample is part of a study of T cell responses to AZD1222 COVID-19 vaccine. Study outcomes and limitations: Dominant CD4 TCR responses targeted spike regions 160-218 and 743-854.

The table came from immunoSEQ multiplex PCR; TCRdb's copy has only in-frame clones and leaves some out. Of some 150,000 clones listed, roughly 80% are singletons. The receptor was isolated from an adult in good health. The material was peripheral blood, obtained on day 0 of MenACWY control vaccination.

The CDR3 nucleotides read TGTGCCAGCAGCTTGCCGGTCAAAACAGGGGTGGGGAACACCGGGGAGCTGTTTTTT. Amino acids: CASSLPVKTGVGNTGELFF. This sequence joins TRBV5-5 and TRBJ2-2, with 7 bases that match TRBD1. The CDR3 consists of 19 residues. The germline CDR1 and CDR2 sequences are SGHKS and YYEKEE (reference sequence). Trimming took 1 base from V and 1 from J; bases not matched to a gene: 13. The full variable domain, in which reference TRBV5-5 and TRBJ2-2 provide the parts outside the CDR3, is DAGVTQSPTHLIKTRGQQVTLRCSPISGHKSVSWYQQVLGQGPQFIFQYYEKEERGRGNFPDRFSARQFPNYSSELNVNALLLGDSALYLCASSLPVKTGVGNTGELFFGEGSRLTVL.